These T cell receptor beta chains were read from a single sample in a study of blood T cell repertoires in COVID-19. Repertoires were generated with immunoSEQ multiplex PCR, while TCRdb's copy carries only in-frame clones and drops some. The table shows fewer than 250,000 clones, with approximately 84% occurring only once. The sample was peripheral blood. These receptor sequences come from a woman aged 65 to 85 with active or convalescent COVID-19. Each CDR3 is given with its conserved first and last residue. Each record gives: J gene, V gene, CDR3 protein.

TRBJ1-2,TRBV7-6,CASSLAQGAVYGYTF
TRBJ2-1,TRBV19,CASSIRPRAGRSYNEQFF
TRBJ2-1,TRBV7-2,CASSHTGTGDVNEQFF
TRBJ1-5,TRBV28,CASSLGSSNQPQHF
TRBJ2-2,TRBV25-1,CASSGLAGGAGELFF
TRBJ2-5,TRBV29-1,CSVEDRGPETQYF
TRBJ2-7,TRBV28,CASSSTGQGVREQYF
TRBJ2-7,TRBV6-1,CASSEAWTSGRRAYEQYF
TRBJ2-2,TRBV5-1,CASSLVASDTGELFF
TRBJ2-3,TRBV5-1,CASSFGRGTDTQYF
TRBJ2-7,TRBV3-1/TRBV3-2,CASSQDSRPSRYF
TRBJ1-2,TRBV3-1/TRBV3-2,CASSLPGTGNYGYTF
TRBJ1-5,TRBV10-2,CASSEPGTGGYQPQHF
TRBJ2-7,TRBV5-1,CASSPTGSSSYEQYF
TRBJ2-1,TRBV27,CASGGGRFRDEQFF
TRBJ2-5,TRBV7-3,CASSSIAGGETQYF
TRBJ2-3,TRBV7-8,CASSPGTLMGTDTQYF
TRBJ2-1,TRBV5-4,CASSWGTSGSPGGEQFF
TRBJ2-2,TRBV28,CASQLPGQGFGELFF
TRBJ1-5,TRBV2,CASSEGQNQPQHF
TRBJ1-3,TRBV15,CATSRLGGNGNTIYF
TRBJ2-1,TRBV7-8,CASSETSGGYNEQFF
TRBJ1-6,TRBV12-2,CASRHRRDRGSPLHF
TRBJ1-1,TRBV5-1,CASSPWTGNTEAFF
TRBJ2-7,TRBV27,CASSPGGAGEQYF
TRBJ2-3,TRBV2,CASRTSGRPDTQYF
TRBJ1-4,TRBV4-1,CASSSGLSSGREKLFF
TRBJ2-1,TRBV7-9,CASSPTSGSLNEQFF
TRBJ2-3,TRBV7-8,CASSLYWTSGRSTDTQYF
TRBJ1-2,TRBV30,CACRHNYGYTF
TRBJ2-2,TRBV27,CASRRDRLPGELFF
TRBJ1-6,TRBV12-3/TRBV12-4,CASRRTGVSPLHF
TRBJ2-5,TRBV19,CASQSQSGGQETQYF
TRBJ1-5,TRBV6-5,CASSLYTGQPQHF
TRBJ2-1,TRBV5-1,CASSLTSGRNEGYNEQFF
TRBJ2-7,TRBV12-3/TRBV12-4,CASSLRTFYEQYF
TRBJ2-2,TRBV5-1,CASSLVLAGGSGELFF
TRBJ2-3,TRBV20-1,CSASSGLAGGTDTQYF
TRBJ2-7,TRBV3-1/TRBV3-2,CASSQETGVYEQYF
TRBJ1-2,TRBV19,CASSASGTGNYGYTF
TRBJ1-1,TRBV30,CAWKRRAGGLNTEAFF